The 32 T cell receptor beta chains reported below all come from one sample, sequenced in a study of early T cells in non-severe SARS-CoV-2 infection. One entry per CDR3 protein, called by TCRdb with MiXCR from the 5' RACE reads. This table has tens of thousands of distinct CDR3 sequences, less than 15% appearing once. The specimen sequenced was whole blood. These receptors were obtained from an adult who was a healthcare worker with PCR-confirmed SARS-CoV-2 infection or an uninfected control (not recorded which).

This clonotype was counted a few times. This chain connects TRBV11-2 to TRBJ2-4; D possibly corresponds to TRBD2 (6 bases). CDR1 SGHAT and CDR2 FQNNGV come from the germline V gene. Trimming cost V 4 bases and J 1 base, with 14 bases left between them. The CDR3 runs to 16 residues. As DNA, the CDR3 is TGTGCCAGCAGCTCCGACGCCGGAGGGGCCAAAAACATTCAGTACTTC. It yields the protein CASSSDAGGAKNIQYF.

This clonotype has more than one count but fewer than ten. The rearrangement uses TRBV6-6 and TRBJ2-3; 9 bases line up with TRBD2. CDR3 length: 18 residues. Looked up from germline, CDR1 is MNHNY and CDR2 is SVGAGI (reference sequence). The V gene end was trimmed by 6 bases and the J gene end by 4 bases; junction bases not matched to a gene: 17. CDR3 sequence reads: CASRAPGAGGPNPDTQYF. The CDR3 region has the DNA TGTGCCAGCAGAGCCCCCGGTGCGGGAGGGCCCAACCCAGATACGCAGTATTTT.

This clonotype was counted only a few times. CDR3 bases: TGTGCCAGCAGTTACACGCCGCGGAGCGGTCCCTACGAGCAGTACTTC. Amino acids: CASSYTPRSGPYEQYF. The rearrangement links TRBV6-2 or TRBV6-3 to TRBJ2-7; D possibly corresponds to TRBD2 (5 bases). V was cut by 2 bases and J by 2 bases, with 16 bases left in between. This CDR3 contains 16 residues. CDR1 is MNHEY and CDR2 is SVGEGT in the germline V gene.

This clonotype showed up just a few times. The chain uses TRBV3-1 and TRBJ2-1, with D perhaps matching TRBD2 (6 bases). V lost 1 base and J 6 bases, leaving 7 bases between the germline ends. CDR3 length equals 13 residues. Looked up from germline, CDR1 is LGHDT and CDR2 is YNNKEL (reference sequence). DNA for the CDR3: TGTGCCAGCAGCCAAGCCGGGGGCAATGAGCAGTTCTTC. This codes for CASSQAGGNEQFF.

The chain uses TRBV15 and TRBJ1-2, with TRBD1 as a possible D gene (5 bases). The V end was cut by 2 bases, the J end by 8 bases, with 9 bases between. CDR3 length: 12 residues. Germline CDR1 reads LNHNV; CDR2 reads YYDKDF (reference sequence). CDR3 sequence: CATSRRQYGYTF. The CDR3 region has the DNA TGTGCCACCAGCAGAAGACAGTACGGCTACACCTTC.

This clonotype has at least ten counts. The chain combines TRBV4-2 with TRBJ2-7, with 11 bases that match TRBD2. Looked up from germline, CDR1 is LGHNA and CDR2 is YNFKEQ. The CDR3 extends over 16 amino acids. After removal of 0 bases from V and 0 bases from J, the junction contained 1 base not matched to a gene. The chain's CDR3 is CASSQEGLADSYEQYF. CDR3 coding DNA: TGTGCCAGCAGCCAAGAGGGACTAGCGGACTCCTACGAGCAGTACTTC.

Worth noting for this clonotype: It may be a read error: a sequence one base away is much more abundant. The chain combines TRBV5-1 with TRBJ2-3; the match to TRBD2 covers 8 bases. The V and J ends lost 1 base and 4 bases, in that order; junction bases with no gene match: 11. This CDR3 spans 17 amino acids. Per the germline V gene, CDR1 is SGHRS and CDR2 is YFSETQ. The CDR3 region is CASSLTTSGAVADTQYF. CDR3 nucleotide sequence: TGCGCCAGCAGCTTGACAACTAGCGGCGCCGTGGCAGATACGCAGTATTTT.

This clonotype has a handful of counts. V usage is TRBV6-2 or TRBV6-3 and J usage is TRBJ2-1; either TRBD1 or TRBD2 may supply D (6 bases each). CDR1 and CDR2 from the germline V gene are MNHEY and SVGEGT. The ends were cut back, 2 bases at V and 2 bases at J, with 10 bases in the middle. The CDR3 extends over 15 amino acids. The CDR3 nucleotides read TGTGCCAGCAGTTACCCGGGGGCCCCCTACAATGAGCAGTTCTTC. Translating it yields CASSYPGAPYNEQFF.

This clonotype was detected only a few times. The chain is built from TRBV6-6 and TRBJ1-4; 8 bases fit TRBD1. The CDR3 spans 13 residues. The J segment lost 5 bases and the V segment lost 6 bases, leaving 2 bases of the junction unmatched. Germline V lookup: CDR1 MNHNY, CDR2 SVGAGI (reference sequence). CDR3 DNA sequence: TGTGCCAGCAGAGGACAGGGAAATGAAAAACTGTTTTTT. This sequence encodes CASRGQGNEKLFF.

The V call is TRBV4-2, the J call TRBJ2-5; TRBD1 is a possible D gene (6 bases). Trimming left V 5 bases short and J 5 bases short, with 12 bases between. This CDR3 has 13 residues. The germline V gene encodes CDR1 LGHNA and CDR2 YNFKEQ. CDR3 sequence reads: CASSSGVEETQYF. CDR3 nucleotide sequence: TGTGCCAGCAGCTCAGGGGTTGAGGAGACCCAGTACTTC.

This clonotype was counted at least ten times. The V call is TRBV2, the J call TRBJ1-5; 7 bases fit TRBD1. Per the germline V gene, CDR1 is SNHLY and CDR2 is FYNNEI. The CDR3 contains 17 residues. Losses at the gene ends were 2 bases for V and 0 bases for J; bases not matched to a gene: 7. In DNA form, the CDR3 reads TGTGCCAGCAGTGAAATTCGGTACAGGGGTAGCAATCAGCCCCAGCATTTT. Translating gives CASSEIRYRGSNQPQHF.

The rearrangement joins TRBV11-2 to TRBJ2-7, with 7 nucleotides matching TRBD2. The CDR3 sequence is 14 residues long. V was clipped by 3 bases and J by 2 bases; unmatched bases: 4. Germline CDR1 and CDR2: SGHAT and FQNNGV. CDR3: CASSLGGLAYEQYF. The CDR3 DNA sequence: TGTGCCAGCAGCTTGGGAGGACTAGCCTACGAGCAGTACTTC.

The chain combines TRBV28 with TRBJ2-3; 7 bases are shared with TRBD2. From germline, CDR1 is MDHEN and CDR2 SYDVKM. Trimming at V came to 5 bases and at J to 5 bases, leaving 10 bases not matched to a gene. The CDR3 loop spans 15 amino acids. CDR3 sequence (DNA): TGTGCCAGCAGTCCTGGGAGCGGGGCAGGAGATACGCAGTATTTT. Translation: CASSPGSGAGDTQYF.

This clonotype was detected many times. The V gene is TRBV28, the J gene TRBJ2-3; D gene ambiguous. The CDR3 length is 11 residues. V was cut by 5 bases and J by 5 bases, with 5 bases left in between. Germline V CDR1 and CDR2: MDHEN, SYDVKM. The CDR3 reads CASSTRDTQYF. The CDR3 bases are TGTGCCAGCAGTACTCGAGATACGCAGTATTTT.

This clonotype was recorded many times. The V and J genes are TRBV24-1 and TRBJ1-2; 9 nucleotides align to TRBD1. From germline, CDR1 is KGHDR and CDR2 SFDVKD. Trimming at V came to 6 bases and at J to 4 bases, leaving 8 bases not matched to a gene. The length of the CDR3 is 15 residues. The CDR3 bases are TGTGCCACCAGTAGCCGGGACAGGGATGGCTATGGCTACACCTTC. It yields the protein CATSSRDRDGYGYTF.

The chain has TRBV7-6 and TRBJ2-1; D tentatively fits TRBD1 or TRBD2 (5 bases each). Trimming cost V 5 bases and J 6 bases, with 17 bases left between them. CDR1 and CDR2 (germline): SGHVS, FNYEAQ. This CDR3 is 15 amino acids long. CDR3 bases: TGTGCCAGCAGCCGGGACGCCACGTGGGGCAATGAGCAGTTCTTC. Translating gives CASSRDATWGNEQFF.

The sample holds many counts of this clonotype. The J gene is TRBJ1-3, the V gene TRBV13; D uncertain. Germline CDR1 and CDR2: PRHDT and FYEKMQ (reference sequence). The CDR3 sequence is 14 residues long. V shed 3 bases and J shed 0 bases, with 6 bases lying between them. CDR3 sequence reads: CASSFDGSGNTIYF. CDR3 in DNA: TGTGCCAGCAGCTTCGACGGCTCTGGAAACACCATATATTTT.

Concerning this clonotype itself: One base away lies a much larger clone, so this may be a sequencing read error. The chain is built from TRBV3-1 and TRBJ2-3; 9 nucleotides line up with TRBD2. Germline V lookup: CDR1 LGHDT, CDR2 YNNKEL (reference sequence). The CDR3 totals 15 residues. As DNA, the CDR3 is TGTGCCAGCATCCAAGTGGCTAGCGGGGTGACGCCGCAGTATTTT. Protein product: CASIQVASGVTPQYF.

This chain links TRBV7-2 with TRBJ2-4; no clear D. Germline V CDR1 and CDR2: SGHTA, FQGNSA. V lost 1 base, J lost 0 bases, and 7 bases lay in between. CDR3 size: 15 residues. The CDR3: CASSLGRLAKNIQYF. Here the CDR3 DNA reads TGTGCCAGCAGCTTAGGGCGTTTAGCCAAAAACATTCAGTACTTC.

The chain recombines TRBV7-9 with TRBJ2-1; 13 positions match TRBD2. Germline V lookup: CDR1 SEHNR, CDR2 FQNEAQ (reference sequence). V gave up 2 bases and J gave up 5 bases; unmatched junction bases: 9. This CDR3 region has 18 residues. The CDR3 DNA follows: TGTGCCAGCAGCTTAAGAGGATCCGGGACTAGCGGGAACAATGAGCAGTTCTTC. This sequence encodes CASSLRGSGTSGNNEQFF.

This clonotype was counted only a few times. The chain has TRBV4-1 and TRBJ2-7; TRBD2 matches at 13 bases. With 3 bases clipped from V and 9 bases from J, the junction kept 5 bases outside the gene matches. CDR3 size: 14 residues. The germline CDR1 and CDR2 sequences are MGHRA and YSYEKL. The CDR3 here is CASSQGRTSGGQYF. CDR3 nucleotides: TGCGCCAGCAGCCAGGGCCGGACTAGCGGGGGGCAGTACTTC.

This clonotype showed up many times. The V call is TRBV7-9, the J call TRBJ1-1; no reliable D call. V lost 4 bases and J 8 bases, leaving 11 bases between the germline ends. From germline, CDR1 is SEHNR and CDR2 FQNEAQ (reference sequence). The CDR3 loop spans 12 amino acids. Here the CDR3 DNA reads TGTGCCAGCAGCTGGGCGGACGACGAAGCTTTCTTT. Translated: CASSWADDEAFF.

This clonotype was detected ten times or more. This chain uses TRBV5-1 with TRBJ2-2; D gene ambiguous. The CDR3 extends over 14 amino acids. Germline loops: CDR1 SGHRS, CDR2 YFSETQ. With 1 base removed from V and 1 base from J, the gap between germline ends came to 5 bases. The CDR3 sequence: CASSLFGNTGELFF. The CDR3 DNA reads as TGCGCCAGCAGCTTGTTCGGGAACACCGGGGAGCTGTTTTTT.

The rearrangement joins TRBV7-3 to TRBJ2-6, with unresolved D. The germline V gene encodes CDR1 SGHTA and CDR2 FQGTGA. This CDR3 spans 13 amino acids. V was shortened by 7 bases and J by 2 bases, with 6 bases between the two germline ends. DNA for the CDR3: TGTGCCAGCACCCTTACTGGGGCCAACGTCCTGACTTTC. It encodes CASTLTGANVLTF.

This clonotype was detected ten times or more. The chain links TRBV2 to TRBJ2-1; TRBD2 agrees at 14 bases. V lost 6 bases to trimming and J lost 11 bases; unmatched junction nucleotides: 9. From germline, CDR1 is SNHLY and CDR2 FYNNEI. The CDR3 loop spans 15 amino acids. Here the CDR3 DNA reads TGTGCCAGCAGCCCGGGACTAGCGGGGGAAAGGAAGCAGTTCTTC. The encoded protein is CASSPGLAGERKQFF.

This clonotype was observed many times. This sequence joins TRBV29-1 and TRBJ2-5; maybe TRBD1 (6 bases). The CDR3 sequence is 12 residues long. V gave up 4 bases and J gave up 9 bases, with 15 bases separating them. Looked up from germline, CDR1 is SQVTM and CDR2 is ANQGSEA. The CDR3 DNA is TGCAGCGTTGTACAGGGACCAGCGGCCCAGTACTTC. It encodes CSVVQGPAAQYF. The entire variable domain, with the rest obtained from reference TRBV29-1 and TRBJ2-5, is as follows: SAVISQKPSRDICQRGTSLTIQCQVDSQVTMMFWYRQQPGQSLTLIATANQGSEATYESGFVIDKFPISRPNLTFSTLTVSNMSPEDSSIYLCSVVQGPAAQYFGPGTRLLVL.

This clonotype was seen only a few times. The rearrangement joins TRBV19 to TRBJ2-7; 9 nucleotides match TRBD1. This CDR3 has 13 amino acids. The junction had 4 bases not matched to a gene; V was cut back by 5 bases and J by 5 bases. Looked up from germline, CDR1 is LNHDA and CDR2 is SQIVND (reference sequence). CDR3 residues: CASSPGQGNEQYF. CDR3 in DNA: TGTGCCAGTAGTCCGGGACAGGGCAACGAGCAGTACTTC.

This clonotype has more than one count but fewer than ten. The chain carries TRBV6-5 and TRBJ2-3, with a weak D call TRBD2 (6 bases). The V end was cut by 2 bases, the J end by 5 bases, with 14 bases between. The CDR3 consists of 15 residues. Germline CDR1 reads MNHEY; CDR2 reads SVGAGI. CDR3 protein: CASSYSGSGVDTQYF. The DNA for the CDR3 is TGTGCCAGCAGTTACAGCGGGTCAGGTGTAGATACGCAGTATTTT.

The rearrangement links TRBV19 to TRBJ2-6; D unclear. V lost 3 bases to trimming and J lost 4 bases, with 10 bases between them. This CDR3 region has 15 residues. Germline-derived CDR1 and CDR2 are LNHDA and SQIVND (reference sequence). CDR3 amino acids: CASSIGSRGANVLTF. CDR3 nucleotide sequence: TGTGCCAGTAGTATCGGGTCCCGAGGGGCCAACGTCCTGACTTTC.

A remark on this clonotype: This may come from a read error, since a much larger clone is one base off. The chain couples TRBV11-2 to TRBJ2-1; 8 nucleotides match TRBD2. The CDR3 runs to 17 residues. Germline assignment: CDR1 SGHAT and CDR2 FQNNGV. The CDR3 nucleotides read TGTGTCAGCAGCCAATTCTCGGGAGGGCCCTCCTACAATGAGCAGTTCTTC. Protein product: CVSSQFSGGPSYNEQFF.

This clonotype was seen a few times. V usage is TRBV12-3 or TRBV12-4 and J usage is TRBJ2-7, with TRBD2 as a possible D gene (6 bases). This CDR3 is 14 amino acids long. Trimming stripped 1 base from V and 2 bases from J, with 9 bases between. The CDR3 spells CASSLGGGTYEQYF. CDR3 nucleotide sequence: TGTGCCAGCAGTTTAGGCGGAGGGACCTACGAGCAGTACTTC.

This clonotype was seen at least ten times. The rearrangement joins TRBV20-1 to TRBJ2-1; 10 bases map to TRBD2. V lost 0 bases, J lost 7 bases, and 6 bases stayed unmatched. Germline V gene data show CDR1 as DFQATT and CDR2 as SNEGSKA (reference sequence). The CDR3 runs to 15 residues. Here the CDR3 DNA reads TGCAGTGCTAGAGACGTAGCGGGAGGAGAAAATGAGCAGTTCTTC. Translating gives CSARDVAGGENEQFF.